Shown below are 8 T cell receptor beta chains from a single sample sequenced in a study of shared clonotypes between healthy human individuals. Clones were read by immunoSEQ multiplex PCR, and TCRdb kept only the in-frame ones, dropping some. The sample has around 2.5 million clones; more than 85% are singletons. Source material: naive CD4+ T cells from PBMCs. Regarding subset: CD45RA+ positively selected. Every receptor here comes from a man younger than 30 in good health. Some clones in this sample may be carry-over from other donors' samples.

The CDR3 coding sequence is TGTGCCAGCAGCTATGGGATCTCTGGAAACACCATATATTTT. Protein product: CASSYGISGNTIYF. This chain connects TRBV5-6 to TRBJ1-3; D is unresolved. Per the germline V gene, CDR1 is SGHDT and CDR2 is YYEEEE. This CDR3 spans 14 amino acids. Trimming pared 3 bases from V and 0 bases from J, leaving 7 bases between.

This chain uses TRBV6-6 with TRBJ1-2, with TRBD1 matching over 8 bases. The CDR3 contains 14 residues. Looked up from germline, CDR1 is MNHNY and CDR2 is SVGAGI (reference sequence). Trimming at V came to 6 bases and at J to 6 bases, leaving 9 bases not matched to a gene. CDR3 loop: CASSRPDRVDGYTF. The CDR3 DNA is TGTGCCAGCAGCCGCCCGGACAGGGTTGATGGCTACACCTTC.

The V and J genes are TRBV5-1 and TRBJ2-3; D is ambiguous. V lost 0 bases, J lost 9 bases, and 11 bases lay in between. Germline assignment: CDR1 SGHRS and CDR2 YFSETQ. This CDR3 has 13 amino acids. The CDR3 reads CASSLEGLRTQYF. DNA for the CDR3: TGCGCCAGCAGCTTGGAGGGTTTGAGAACGCAGTATTTT.

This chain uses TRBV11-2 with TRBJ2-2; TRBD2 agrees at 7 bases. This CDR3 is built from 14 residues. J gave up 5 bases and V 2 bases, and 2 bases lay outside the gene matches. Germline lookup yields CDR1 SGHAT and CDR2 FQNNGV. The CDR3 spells CASSLLAATGELFF. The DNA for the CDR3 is TGTGCCAGCAGCTTACTAGCGGCTACCGGGGAGCTGTTTTTT.

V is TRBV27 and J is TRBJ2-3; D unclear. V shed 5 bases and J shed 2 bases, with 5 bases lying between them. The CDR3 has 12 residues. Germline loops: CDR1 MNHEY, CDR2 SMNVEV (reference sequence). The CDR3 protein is CASSTNTDTQYF. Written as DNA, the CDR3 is TGTGCCAGCAGTACAAACACAGATACGCAGTATTTT.

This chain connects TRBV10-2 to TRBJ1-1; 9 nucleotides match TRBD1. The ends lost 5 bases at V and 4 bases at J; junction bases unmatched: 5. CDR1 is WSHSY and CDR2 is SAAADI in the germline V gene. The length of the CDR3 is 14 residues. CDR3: CASSLGQGSTEAFF. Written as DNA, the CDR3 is TGCGCCAGCAGTCTTGGACAGGGGAGCACTGAAGCTTTCTTT.

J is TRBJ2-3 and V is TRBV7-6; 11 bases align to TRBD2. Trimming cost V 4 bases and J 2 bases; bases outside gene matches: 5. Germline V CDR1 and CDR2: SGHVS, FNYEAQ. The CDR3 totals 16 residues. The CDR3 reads CASSSLAGGSTDTQYF. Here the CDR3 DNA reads TGTGCCAGCAGCTCGTTAGCGGGAGGGTCCACAGATACGCAGTATTTT.

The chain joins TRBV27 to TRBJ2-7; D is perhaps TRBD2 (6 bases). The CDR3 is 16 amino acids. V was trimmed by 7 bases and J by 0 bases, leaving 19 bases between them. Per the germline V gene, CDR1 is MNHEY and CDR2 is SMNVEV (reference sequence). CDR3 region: CASKDDPGGSSYEQYF. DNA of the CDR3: TGTGCCAGCAAAGACGATCCCGGGGGAAGCTCCTACGAGCAGTACTTC.